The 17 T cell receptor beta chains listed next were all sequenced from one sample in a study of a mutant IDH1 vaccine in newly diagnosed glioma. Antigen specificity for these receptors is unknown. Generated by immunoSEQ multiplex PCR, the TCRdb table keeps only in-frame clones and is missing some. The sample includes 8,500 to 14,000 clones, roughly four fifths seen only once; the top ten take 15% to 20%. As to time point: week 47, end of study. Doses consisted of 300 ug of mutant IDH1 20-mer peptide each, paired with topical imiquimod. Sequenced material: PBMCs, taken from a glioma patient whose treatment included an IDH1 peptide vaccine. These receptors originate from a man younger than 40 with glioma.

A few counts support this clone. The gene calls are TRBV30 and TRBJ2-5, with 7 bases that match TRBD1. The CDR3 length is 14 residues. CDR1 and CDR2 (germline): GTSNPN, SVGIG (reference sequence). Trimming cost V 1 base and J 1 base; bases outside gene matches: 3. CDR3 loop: CAWSGGDSQETQYF. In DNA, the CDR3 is TGTGCCTGGAGTGGAGGGGACAGCCAAGAGACCCAGTACTTC.

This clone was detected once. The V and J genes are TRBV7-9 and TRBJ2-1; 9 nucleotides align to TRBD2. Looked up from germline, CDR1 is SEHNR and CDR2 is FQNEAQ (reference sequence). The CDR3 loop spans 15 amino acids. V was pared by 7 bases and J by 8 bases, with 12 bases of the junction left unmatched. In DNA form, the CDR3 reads TGTGCCAGCACCGCCACCGGGACTAGCATGTATGAGCAGTTCTTC. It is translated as CASTATGTSMYEQFF. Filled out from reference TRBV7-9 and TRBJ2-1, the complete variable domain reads DTGVSQNPRHKITKRGQNVTFRCDPISEHNRLYWYRQTLGQGPEFLTYFQNEAQLEKSRLLSDRFSAERPKGSFSTLEIQRTEQGDSAMYLCASTATGTSMYEQFFGPGTRLTVL.

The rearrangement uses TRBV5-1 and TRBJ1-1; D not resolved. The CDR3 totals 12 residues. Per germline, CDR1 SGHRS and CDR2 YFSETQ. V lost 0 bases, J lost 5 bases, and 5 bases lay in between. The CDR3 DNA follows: TGCGCCAGCAGCTTGGTTGGGACTGAAGCTTTCTTT. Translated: CASSLVGTEAFF.

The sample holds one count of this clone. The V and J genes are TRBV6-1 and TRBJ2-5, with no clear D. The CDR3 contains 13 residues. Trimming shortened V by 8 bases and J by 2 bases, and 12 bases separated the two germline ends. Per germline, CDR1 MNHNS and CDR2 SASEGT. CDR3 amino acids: CASAAFGQETQYF. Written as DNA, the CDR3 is TGTGCCAGCGCAGCCTTTGGGCAAGAGACCCAGTACTTC.

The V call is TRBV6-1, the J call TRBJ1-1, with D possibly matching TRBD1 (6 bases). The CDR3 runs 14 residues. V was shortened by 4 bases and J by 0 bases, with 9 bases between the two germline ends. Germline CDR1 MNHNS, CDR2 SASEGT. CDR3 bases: TGTGCCAGCAGTGCGACAGGAGTGAACACTGAAGCTTTCTTT. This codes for CASSATGVNTEAFF.

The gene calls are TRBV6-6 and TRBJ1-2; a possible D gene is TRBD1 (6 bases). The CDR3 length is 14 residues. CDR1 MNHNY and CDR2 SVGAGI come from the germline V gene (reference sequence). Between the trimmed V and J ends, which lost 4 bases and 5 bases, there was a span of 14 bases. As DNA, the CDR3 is TGTGCCAGCAGTTCCAACCCTGGACAGTATGGCTACACCTTC. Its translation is CASSSNPGQYGYTF.

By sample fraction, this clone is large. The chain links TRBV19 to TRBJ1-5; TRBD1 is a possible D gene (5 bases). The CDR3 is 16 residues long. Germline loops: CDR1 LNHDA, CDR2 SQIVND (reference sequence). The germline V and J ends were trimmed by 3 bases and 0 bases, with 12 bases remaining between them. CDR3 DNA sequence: TGTGCCAGTAGTATGGGAGGGGACGATAGCAATCAGCCCCAGCATTTT. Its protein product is CASSMGGDDSNQPQHF.

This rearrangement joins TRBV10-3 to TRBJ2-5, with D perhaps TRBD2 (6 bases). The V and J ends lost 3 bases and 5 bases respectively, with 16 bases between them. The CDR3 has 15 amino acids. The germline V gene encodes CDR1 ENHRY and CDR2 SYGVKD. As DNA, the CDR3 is TGTGCCATCAGTGAAGGCCAGGGAGGAGAGGAGACCCAGTACTTC. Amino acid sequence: CAISEGQGGEETQYF.

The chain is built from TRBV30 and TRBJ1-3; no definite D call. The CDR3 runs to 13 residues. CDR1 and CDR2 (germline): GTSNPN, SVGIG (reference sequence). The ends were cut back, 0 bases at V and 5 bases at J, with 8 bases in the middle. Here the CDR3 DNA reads TGTGCCTGGAGTGTGAGTGGAAGAAACACCATATATTTT. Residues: CAWSVSGRNTIYF.

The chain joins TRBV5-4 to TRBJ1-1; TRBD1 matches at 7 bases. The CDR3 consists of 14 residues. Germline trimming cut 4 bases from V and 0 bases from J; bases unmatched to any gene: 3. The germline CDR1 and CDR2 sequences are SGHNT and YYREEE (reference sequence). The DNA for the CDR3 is TGTGCCAGCAGCAAGCAGGGGGTGAACACTGAAGCTTTCTTT. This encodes CASSKQGVNTEAFF.

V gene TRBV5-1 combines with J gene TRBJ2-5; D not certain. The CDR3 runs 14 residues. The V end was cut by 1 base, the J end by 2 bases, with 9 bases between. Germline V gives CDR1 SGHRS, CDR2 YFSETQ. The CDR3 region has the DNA TGCGCCAGCAGCTTGCCGGTCCAGCAAGAGACCCAGTACTTC. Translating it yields CASSLPVQQETQYF.

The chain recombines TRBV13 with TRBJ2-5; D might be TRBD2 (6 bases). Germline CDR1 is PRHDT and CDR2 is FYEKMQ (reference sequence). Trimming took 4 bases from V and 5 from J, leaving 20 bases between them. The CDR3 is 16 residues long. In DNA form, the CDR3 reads TGTGCCAGCAGCTATAGCGGAAATGGTGGGGTGGAGACCCAGTACTTC. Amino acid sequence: CASSYSGNGGVETQYF. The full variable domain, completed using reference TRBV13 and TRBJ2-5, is AAGVIQSPRHLIKEKRETATLKCYPIPRHDTVYWYQQGPGQDPQFLISFYEKMQSDKGSIPDRFSAQQFSDYHSELNMSSLELGDSALYFCASSYSGNGGVETQYFGPGTRLLVL.

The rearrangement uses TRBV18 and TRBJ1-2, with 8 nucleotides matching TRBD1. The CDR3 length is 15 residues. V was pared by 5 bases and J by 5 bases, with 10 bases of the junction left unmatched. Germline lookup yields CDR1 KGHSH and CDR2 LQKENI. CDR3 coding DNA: TGTGCCAGCTCATCAGAAACAGGGGGGCGTTATGGCTACACCTTC. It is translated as CASSSETGGRYGYTF.

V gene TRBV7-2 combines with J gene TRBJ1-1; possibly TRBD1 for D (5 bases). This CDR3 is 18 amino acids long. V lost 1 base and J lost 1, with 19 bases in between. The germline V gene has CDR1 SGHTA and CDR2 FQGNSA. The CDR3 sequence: CASSLVVGHGGPNTEAFF. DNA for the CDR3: TGTGCCAGCAGCTTAGTGGTCGGTCATGGGGGACCGAACACTGAAGCTTTCTTT.

The CDR3 bases are TGTGCCAGCACGGAGGACTGGGCCTACGAGCAGTACTTC. Protein sequence: CASTEDWAYEQYF. This chain uses TRBV25-1 with TRBJ2-7; the D gene is possibly TRBD2 (5 bases). The V end lost 7 bases, the J end lost 2 bases, and 12 bases lay between the germline ends. The length of the CDR3 is 13 residues. Germline V lookup: CDR1 MGHDK, CDR2 SYGVNS.

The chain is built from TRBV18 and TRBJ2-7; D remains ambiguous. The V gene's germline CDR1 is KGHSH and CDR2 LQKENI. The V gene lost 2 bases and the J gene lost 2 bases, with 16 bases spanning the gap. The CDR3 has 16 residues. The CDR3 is CASSPYSGINPYEQYF. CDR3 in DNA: TGTGCCAGCTCACCATACTCGGGTATAAACCCCTACGAGCAGTACTTC. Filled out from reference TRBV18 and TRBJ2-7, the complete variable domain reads NAGVMQNPRHLVRRRGQEARLRCSPMKGHSHVYWYRQLPEEGLKFMVYLQKENIIDESGMPKERFSAEFPKEGPSILRIQQVVRGDSAAYFCASSPYSGINPYEQYFGPGTRLTVT.

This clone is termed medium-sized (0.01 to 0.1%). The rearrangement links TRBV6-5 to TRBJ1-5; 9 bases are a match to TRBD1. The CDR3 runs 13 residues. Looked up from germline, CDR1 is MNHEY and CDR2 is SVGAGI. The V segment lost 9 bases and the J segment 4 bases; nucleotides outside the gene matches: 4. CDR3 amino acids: CASRDRENQPQHF. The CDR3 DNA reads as TGTGCCAGTAGGGACAGGGAAAATCAGCCCCAGCATTTT.